This T cell receptor (beta chain) was recovered during a study of radiation and T cells in renal cell carcinoma. Clones were read by immunoSEQ multiplex PCR, and TCRdb kept only the in-frame ones, dropping some. The sample records roughly 80,000 clones, roughly 80% being singletons. The V and J ends lost 6 bases and 7 bases, in that order; junction bases with no gene match: 6. Per germline, CDR1 SEHNR and CDR2 FQNEAQ (reference sequence). CDR3 length: 13 amino acids. Stated time point: blood 4 weeks post-SBRT, at nephrectomy. Specified treatment: 15 Gy SBRT to primary tumor, nephrectomy 4 weeks later. Nephrectomy followed 15 Gy stereotactic body radiation by 4 weeks. General study points: From baseline, blood top tumor clonotypes peaked at 2 weeks post-radiation. Without pretreatment biopsies, baseline tumor clonotype presence was undetermined.

In the case of this clone: Its target is unknown.

The chain links TRBV7-9 to TRBJ2-3; 8 bases map to TRBD2. The sample here was blood, taken from a patient whose treatment included radiotherapy and nephrectomy. This receptor was obtained from a woman aged 60 to 75 with renal cell carcinoma. The CDR3 DNA reads as TGTGCCAGCAGTCAAGCGGGGGCACATACGCAGTATTTT. Its protein product is CASSQAGAHTQYF.